The 23 T cell receptor beta chains below all came from one sample that was sequenced in a study of T cells after yellow fever vaccination. TCRdb reanalysed the 5' RACE reads using MiXCR and keeps one entry per CDR3 protein. The top ten hold about 15% of the sample, which has about 360,000 distinct CDR3 sequences, under 7.5% seen once. This sample comprised PBMCs, obtained 5 days after the yellow fever booster vaccination. These receptor sequences come from a man aged 25-45 years who received the YFV17D yellow fever vaccine.

This clonotype was seen repeatedly, ten times or more. V usage is TRBV20-1 and J usage is TRBJ1-1; no firm D call. CDR1 is DFQATT, CDR2 SNEGSKA, per germline (reference sequence). This CDR3 is 12 amino acids long. The V end lost 2 bases, the J end lost 1 base, and 5 bases lay between the germline ends. CDR3 sequence reads: CSARSGNTEAFF. Written as DNA, the CDR3 is TGCAGTGCTAGATCCGGGAACACTGAAGCTTTCTTT.

This clonotype has more than one count but fewer than ten. V usage is TRBV20-1 and J usage is TRBJ2-6; 13 bases are shared with TRBD2. Trimming took 6 bases from V and 2 from J; bases not matched to a gene: 4. The CDR3 is 16 amino acids. The germline V gene encodes CDR1 DFQATT and CDR2 SNEGSKA (reference sequence). The CDR3: CSARTSGSAGANVLTF. In nucleotides, the CDR3 is TGCAGTGCGCGGACTAGCGGGAGTGCTGGGGCCAACGTCCTGACTTTC.

In its sample, this clonotype was seen many times. This chain uses TRBV7-2 with TRBJ2-7; D not certain. The CDR3 is made up of 15 amino acids. V gave up 5 bases and J gave up 6 bases, with 20 bases separating them. CDR1 is SGHTA and CDR2 is FQGNSA in the germline V gene. The CDR3: CASSLGTGGIGEQYF. The CDR3 DNA reads TGTGCCAGCAGCCTCGGAACCGGTGGTATAGGCGAGCAGTACTTC.

This chain connects TRBV7-6 to TRBJ1-3, with 7 bases fitting TRBD1. The CDR3 length is 13 residues. CDR1 SGHVS and CDR2 FNYEAQ come from the germline V gene. V lost 4 bases, J lost 7 bases, and 4 bases stayed unmatched. CDR3 sequence: CASSWDRTNTIYF. The CDR3 DNA sequence: TGTGCCAGCAGCTGGGACAGAACGAACACCATATATTTT.

The chain uses TRBV6-1 and TRBJ2-7, with TRBD1 matching 11 bases. Germline loops: CDR1 MNHNS, CDR2 SASEGT. The ends lost 6 bases at V and 2 bases at J; junction bases unmatched: 6. This CDR3 has 15 residues. CDR3 amino acids: CASRAGTGGAYEQYF. The CDR3 DNA follows: TGTGCCAGCAGAGCCGGGACAGGGGGTGCCTACGAGCAGTACTTC.

CDR3 protein: CASSMYRVGNEQFF. The DNA for the CDR3 is TGTGCCAGTAGTATGTACAGGGTAGGCAATGAGCAGTTCTTC. The gene calls are TRBV19 and TRBJ2-1; a possible D gene is TRBD1 (6 bases). V gave up 3 bases and J gave up 6 bases, with 12 bases separating them. Germline CDR1 reads LNHDA; CDR2 reads SQIVND (reference sequence). The CDR3 runs 14 residues.

This clonotype was seen at least ten times. This sequence joins TRBV3-1 and TRBJ2-7; the match to TRBD2 covers 9 bases. Germline assignment: CDR1 LGHDT and CDR2 YNNKEL (reference sequence). Unmatched junction bases numbered 4, after V lost 4 bases and J lost 0 bases. There are 15 residues in the CDR3. CDR3 protein: CASSLASGISYEQYF. DNA for the CDR3: TGTGCCAGCAGCCTAGCTAGCGGGATCTCCTACGAGCAGTACTTC.

The rearrangement links TRBV29-1 to TRBJ2-7; D gene ambiguous. Germline CDR1 reads SQVTM; CDR2 reads ANQGSEA. V dropped 6 bases and J dropped 4 bases, with 10 bases sitting between them. This CDR3 comprises 11 residues. The CDR3 loop reads CSVDQVYEQYF. CDR3 sequence (DNA): TGCAGCGTGGACCAGGTGTACGAGCAGTACTTC.

This clonotype was recorded at least ten times. The chain carries TRBV20-1 and TRBJ1-5; D is uncertain. CDR1 DFQATT and CDR2 SNEGSKA come from the germline V gene (reference sequence). V dropped 3 bases and J dropped 2 bases, with 11 bases sitting between them. The CDR3 runs 14 residues. CDR3 sequence: CSARAGYGNQPQHF. CDR3 sequence (DNA): TGCAGTGCTAGGGCTGGATACGGCAATCAGCCCCAGCATTTT.

This clonotype appeared a few times. This chain joins TRBV12-3 or TRBV12-4 and TRBJ2-4; 7 bases are a match to TRBD2. The CDR3 has 15 amino acids. The V segment lost 1 base and the J segment 6 bases; nucleotides outside the gene matches: 6. In DNA, the CDR3 is TGTGCCAGCAGTTTAGTAGGCGGCGGGAGAAACATTCAGTACTTC. Protein product: CASSLVGGGRNIQYF.

V is TRBV5-4 and J is TRBJ2-1, with 13 nucleotides matching TRBD2. The V gene end was trimmed by 2 bases and the J gene end by 4 bases; junction bases not matched to a gene: 12. The CDR3 is 19 amino acids. Germline values: CDR1 SGHNT, CDR2 YYREEE (reference sequence). Written as DNA, the CDR3 is TGTGCCAGCAGCTTTGGTGGGTATCCGGGACTAGCGGGGTACAATGAGCAGTTCTTC. Protein sequence: CASSFGGYPGLAGYNEQFF.

This sequence joins TRBV19 and TRBJ2-6; no clear D. The CDR3 is made up of 13 amino acids. V dropped 7 bases and J dropped 1 base, with 5 bases sitting between them. CDR1 and CDR2 (germline): LNHDA, SQIVND (reference sequence). CDR3 residues: CASTKSGANVLTF. In DNA form, the CDR3 reads TGTGCCAGTACGAAGTCTGGGGCCAACGTCCTGACTTTC.

This clonotype came up a few times. This chain joins TRBV7-6 and TRBJ2-7, with D maybe TRBD2 (6 bases). The CDR3 consists of 12 residues. The germline V gene has CDR1 SGHVS and CDR2 FNYEAQ. Between the trimmed V and J ends, which lost 8 bases and 6 bases, there was a span of 14 bases. The CDR3 loop reads CASAPDGGEQYF. The CDR3 nucleotides read TGTGCCAGCGCACCCGACGGGGGCGAGCAGTACTTC.

The chain uses TRBV15 and TRBJ2-4; D possibly matches TRBD1 or TRBD2 (6 bases each). The CDR3 has 17 amino acids. V dropped 6 bases and J dropped 4 bases, with 22 bases sitting between them. Per the germline V gene, CDR1 is LNHNV and CDR2 is YYDKDF (reference sequence). The CDR3 is CATSMETGAVLKNIQYF. As DNA, the CDR3 is TGTGCCACCAGTATGGAGACGGGGGCGGTCTTAAAAAACATTCAGTACTTC.

This clonotype occurred a few times. V usage is TRBV4-3 and J usage is TRBJ2-1; 7 bases match TRBD1. J lost 4 bases, V lost 3 bases, and 3 bases had no gene match. CDR1 LGHNA and CDR2 YSLEER come from the germline V gene. This CDR3 has 14 amino acids. CDR3 coding DNA: TGCGCCAGCAGCCAGACAGGGTTATACAATGAGCAGTTCTTC. Translated: CASSQTGLYNEQFF.

There are a few counts of this clonotype. The chain links TRBV7-2 to TRBJ2-2; D is possibly TRBD2 (5 bases). The V gene lost 7 bases and the J gene lost 7 bases, with 13 bases spanning the gap. Germline V gene sequence: CDR1 SGHTA, CDR2 FQGNSA. The CDR3 runs 13 residues. CDR3 protein: CASTERRSGELFF. The DNA of the CDR3 is TGTGCCAGCACGGAGCGGAGGAGCGGGGAGCTGTTTTTT. Drawing the rest from reference TRBV7-2 and TRBJ2-2, the complete variable domain is GAGVSQSPSNKVTEKGKDVELRCDPISGHTALYWYRQSLGQGLEFLIYFQGNSAPDKSGLPSDRFSAERTGGSVSTLTIQRTQQEDSAVYLCASTERRSGELFFGEGSRLTVL.

The J gene is TRBJ2-7, the V gene TRBV5-8; a possible D gene is TRBD1 (5 bases). The CDR3 length is 15 residues. Trimming cost V 0 bases and J 4 bases, with 14 bases left between them. Germline V gives CDR1 SGHTS, CDR2 YDEGEE. This CDR3 reads CASSLANAGWYEQYF. The CDR3 DNA reads TGTGCCAGCAGCTTGGCCAATGCAGGGTGGTACGAGCAGTACTTC.

In its sample, this clonotype was seen a few times. The genes are TRBV18 and TRBJ2-6, with a weak D call TRBD1 (6 bases). CDR1 is KGHSH and CDR2 is LQKENI in the germline V gene. The CDR3 spans 17 residues. The ends were cut back, 3 bases at V and 0 bases at J, with 12 bases in the middle. CDR3: CASSPGGPHSGANVLTF. The CDR3, as DNA: TGTGCCAGCTCACCTGGGGGCCCCCACTCTGGGGCCAACGTCCTGACTTTC.

This clonotype was seen only a few times. V and J are TRBV5-1 and TRBJ2-4; weak D call: TRBD1 (6 bases). The CDR3 extends over 17 amino acids. The germline gives CDR1 SGHRS, CDR2 YFSETQ. The V end was cut by 4 bases, the J end by 0 bases, with 17 bases between. CDR3 region: CASSPGHELIAKNIQYF. In DNA, the CDR3 is TGCGCCAGCAGCCCGGGACACGAACTTATAGCCAAAAACATTCAGTACTTC. Drawing the rest from reference TRBV5-1 and TRBJ2-4, the complete variable domain is KAGVTQTPRYLIKTRGQQVTLSCSPISGHRSVSWYQQTPGQGLQFLFEYFSETQRNKGNFPGRFSGRQFSNSRSEMNVSTLELGDSALYLCASSPGHELIAKNIQYFGAGTRLSVL.

CDR3 amino acids: CASSGRDREQYF. CDR3 coding DNA: TGTGCCAGCAGCGGCCGGGACAGGGAGCAGTACTTC. The V and J genes are TRBV9 and TRBJ2-7, with 8 bases fitting TRBD1. The CDR3 consists of 12 residues. In germline, CDR1 is SGDLS, CDR2 YYNGEE. V shed 3 bases and J 7 bases; nucleotides not matched to a gene: 3.

This clonotype was counted between two and nine times. The V gene is TRBV7-3, the J gene TRBJ1-6; perhaps TRBD1 as D (6 bases). The germline V and J ends were trimmed by 1 base and 9 bases, with 10 bases remaining between them. Germline CDR1 is SGHTA and CDR2 is FQGTGA. The CDR3 is 14 amino acids. The CDR3 DNA follows: TGTGCCAGCAGCTTAAGCTCGGGGGCTTCACCCCTCCACTTT. Amino acid sequence: CASSLSSGASPLHF.

The chain carries TRBV7-8 and TRBJ1-5; 7 bases align to TRBD1. Per germline, CDR1 SGHVS and CDR2 FQNEAQ. With 3 bases clipped from V and 6 bases from J, the junction kept 5 bases outside the gene matches. CDR3 length: 14 amino acids. The CDR3 DNA follows: TGTGCCAGCAGCTTTTCCAGGGACAGTCAGCCCCAGCATTTT. It is translated as CASSFSRDSQPQHF.

In this sample, this clonotype turned up a few times. CDR3 region: CASGDRGETQYF. The CDR3 nucleotides read TGTGCTAGCGGGGACAGGGGGGAGACCCAGTACTTC. The chain joins TRBV7-7 to TRBJ2-5; 11 bases align to TRBD1. CDR1 SSHAT and CDR2 FNYEAQ come from the germline V gene (reference sequence). This CDR3 comprises 12 residues.